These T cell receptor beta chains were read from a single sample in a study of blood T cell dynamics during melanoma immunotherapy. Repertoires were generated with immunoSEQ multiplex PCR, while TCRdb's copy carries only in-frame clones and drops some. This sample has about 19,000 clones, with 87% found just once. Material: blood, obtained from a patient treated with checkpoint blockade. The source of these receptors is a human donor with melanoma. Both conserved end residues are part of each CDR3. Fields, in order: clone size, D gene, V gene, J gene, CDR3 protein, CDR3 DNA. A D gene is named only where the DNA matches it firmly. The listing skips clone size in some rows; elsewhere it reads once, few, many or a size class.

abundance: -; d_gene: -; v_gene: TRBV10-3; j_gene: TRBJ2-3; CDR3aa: CAITQNGAGDTQYF; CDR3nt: TGTGCCATCACCCAGAACGGCGCTGGAGATACGCAGTATTTT
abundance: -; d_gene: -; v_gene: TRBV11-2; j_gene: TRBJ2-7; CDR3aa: CASSTSGGDEQYF; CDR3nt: TGTGCCAGCAGCACTTCGGGCGGGGACGAGCAGTACTTC
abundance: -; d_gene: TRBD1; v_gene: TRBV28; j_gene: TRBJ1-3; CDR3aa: CASSLGTGINSGNTIYF; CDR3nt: TGTGCCAGCAGTTTAGGGACAGGGATAAACTCTGGAAACACCATATATTTT
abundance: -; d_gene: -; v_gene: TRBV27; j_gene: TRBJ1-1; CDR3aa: CASRKHVPSQVNTEAFF; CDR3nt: TGTGCCAGCAGAAAGCACGTGCCCTCACAGGTGAACACTGAAGCTTTCTTT
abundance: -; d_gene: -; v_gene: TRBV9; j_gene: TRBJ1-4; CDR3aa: CASSVDGGPTNEKLFF; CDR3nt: TGTGCCAGCAGCGTAGATGGGGGACCAACTAATGAAAAACTGTTTTTT
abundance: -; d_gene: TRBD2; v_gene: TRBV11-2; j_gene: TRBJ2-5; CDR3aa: CASSLLAGSGETQYF; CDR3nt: TGTGCCAGCAGCTTGCTAGCGGGGAGTGGGGAGACCCAGTACTTC
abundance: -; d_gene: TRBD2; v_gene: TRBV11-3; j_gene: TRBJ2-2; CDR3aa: CASSGPASGSSGELFF; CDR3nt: TGTGCCAGCAGCGGCCCGGCTAGCGGGAGTTCCGGGGAGCTGTTTTTT
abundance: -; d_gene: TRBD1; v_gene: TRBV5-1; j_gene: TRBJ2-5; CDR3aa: CASSNRGPVQETQYF; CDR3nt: TGCGCCAGCAGCAACAGGGGACCTGTACAAGAGACCCAGTACTTC
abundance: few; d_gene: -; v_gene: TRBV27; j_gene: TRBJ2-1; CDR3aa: CASSLGWLGSGEQFF; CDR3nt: TGTGCCAGCAGTTTGGGCTGGTTAGGATCAGGGGAGCAGTTCTTC
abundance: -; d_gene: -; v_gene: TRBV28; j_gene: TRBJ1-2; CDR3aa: CASSPRSRGANYGYTF; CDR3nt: TGTGCCAGCAGTCCCCGGTCGCGTGGAGCTAACTATGGCTACACCTTC
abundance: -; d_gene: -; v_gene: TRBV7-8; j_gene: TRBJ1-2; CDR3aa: CASSLGPIGYGYTF; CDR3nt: TGTGCCAGCAGCTTAGGACCCATTGGCTATGGCTACACCTTC
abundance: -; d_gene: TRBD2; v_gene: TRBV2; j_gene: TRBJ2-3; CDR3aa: CASSVPGGRAGDTQYF; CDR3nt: TGTGCCAGCAGTGTGCCGGGCGGGAGGGCCGGGGATACGCAGTATTTT
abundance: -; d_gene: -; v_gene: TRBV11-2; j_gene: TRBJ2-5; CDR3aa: CASSTTPRELETQYF; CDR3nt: TGTGCCAGCAGCACCACCCCAAGGGAACTAGAGACCCAGTACTTC
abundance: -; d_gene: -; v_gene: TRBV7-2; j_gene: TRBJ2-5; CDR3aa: CASSSTQAIPPRDF; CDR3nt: TGTGCCAGCAGTTCGACCCAGGCCATCCCCCCCCGGGACTTC
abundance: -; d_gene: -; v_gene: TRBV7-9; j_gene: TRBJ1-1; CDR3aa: CASITGGAGTEAFF; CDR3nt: TGTGCCAGCATCACCGGGGGGGCAGGGACTGAAGCTTTCTTT
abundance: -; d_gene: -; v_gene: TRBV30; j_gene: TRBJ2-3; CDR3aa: CAWSVLWRGSTDTQYF; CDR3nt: TGTGCCTGGAGTGTACTTTGGCGGGGTAGCACAGATACGCAGTATTTT
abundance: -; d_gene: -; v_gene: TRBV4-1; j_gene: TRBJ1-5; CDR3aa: CASSQELGRYQPQHF; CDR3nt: TGCGCCAGCAGCCAAGAGTTGGGGAGGTATCAGCCCCAGCATTTT
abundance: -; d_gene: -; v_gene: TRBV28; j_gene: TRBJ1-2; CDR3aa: CASSRAGRGVDGYTF; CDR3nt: TGTGCCAGCAGCAGGGCCGGGAGGGGAGTTGATGGCTACACCTTC
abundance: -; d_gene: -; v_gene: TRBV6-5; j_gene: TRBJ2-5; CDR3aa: CASSYSGVTQYF; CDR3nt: TGTGCCAGCAGTTATAGTGGAGTCACCCAGTACTTC
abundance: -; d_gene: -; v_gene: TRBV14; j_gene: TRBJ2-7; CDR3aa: CASSQAPRGMSWEQYF; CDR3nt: TGTGCCAGCAGCCAAGCCCCCCGCGGGATGTCGTGGGAGCAGTACTTC
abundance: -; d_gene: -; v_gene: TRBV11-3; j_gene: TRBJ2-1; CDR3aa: CASSLGDTSFNEQFF; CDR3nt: TGTGCCAGCAGCTTAGGGGACACTAGCTTTAATGAGCAGTTCTTC
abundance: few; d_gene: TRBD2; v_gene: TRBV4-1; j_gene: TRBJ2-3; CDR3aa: CASSQELAGVDTQYF; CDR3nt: TGCGCCAGCAGCCAAGAGCTAGCGGGCGTAGATACGCAGTATTTT
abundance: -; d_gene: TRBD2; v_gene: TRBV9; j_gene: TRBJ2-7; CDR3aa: CASSHPSLAGGDEQYF; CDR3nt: TGTGCCAGCAGCCACCCTTCACTAGCGGGCGGGGACGAGCAGTACTTC